Below, 15 T cell receptor beta chains from the same sample are listed, as sequenced in a study of CD8+ T cells in alopecia areata. Isolated RNA was reverse transcribed into cDNA used as the sequencing template. TCRdb's table, derived via immunoSEQ multiplex PCR, lists solely in-frame clones and lacks some. The table lists some 130,000 clones, roughly 61% of them singletons. The source material was CD4+ T cells sorted from blood, sampled at week 0. These receptor sequences come from a human donor with alopecia areata.

V and J are TRBV5-6 and TRBJ1-4; D gene uncertain. The CDR3 has 16 residues. V was cut by 4 bases and J by 1 base, with 14 bases left in between. The V gene's germline CDR1 is SGHDT and CDR2 YYEEEE. CDR3 bases: TGTGCCAGCAGCCCCGACGGGAGGTTAACTAATGAAAAACTGTTTTTT. Amino acids: CASSPDGRLTNEKLFF.

The chain is built from TRBV14 and TRBJ1-6; D remains ambiguous. There are 15 residues in the CDR3. V shed 1 base and J shed 7 bases, with 11 bases lying between them. The germline CDR1 and CDR2 sequences are SGHDN and FVKESK. For the CDR3, the DNA is TGTGCCAGCAGCCAAGGTCTGATCGGAAATTCACCCCTCCACTTT. Translating it yields CASSQGLIGNSPLHF.

This clone was seen more than once but under ten times. This CDR3 is CSVDPEQGNTIYF. In DNA, the CDR3 is TGCAGCGTTGACCCCGAACAGGGAAACACCATATATTTT. This rearrangement joins TRBV29-1 to TRBJ1-3; D not resolved. V was trimmed by 3 bases and J by 4 bases, leaving 10 bases between them. Germline CDR1 SQVTM, CDR2 ANQGSEA. The CDR3 has 13 amino acids. Filled out from reference TRBV29-1 and TRBJ1-3, the complete variable domain reads SAVISQKPSRDICQRGTSLTIQCQVDSQVTMMFWYRQQPGQSLTLIATANQGSEATYESGFVIDKFPISRPNLTFSTLTVSNMSPEDSSIYLCSVDPEQGNTIYFGEGSWLTVV.

This clone was observed a few times. This chain joins TRBV29-1 and TRBJ1-1, with D uncertain. The V end lost 6 bases, the J end lost 2 bases, and 10 bases lay between the germline ends. CDR3 size: 12 residues. Germline lookup yields CDR1 SQVTM and CDR2 ANQGSEA. DNA of the CDR3: TGCAGCGTAACTTGGGGTAACACTGAAGCTTTCTTT. Translating it yields CSVTWGNTEAFF.

This chain connects TRBV4-3 to TRBJ1-2; weak D call: TRBD1 (6 bases). This CDR3 contains 15 residues. Germline V lookup: CDR1 LGHNA, CDR2 YSLEER. Trimming cost V 0 bases and J 4 bases, with 12 bases left between them. The CDR3 sequence is CASSQDRGKIYGYTF. As DNA, the CDR3 is TGCGCCAGCAGCCAAGACAGGGGAAAGATCTATGGCTACACCTTC.

This clone was picked up a small number of times. This chain joins TRBV2 and TRBJ2-7, with D hard to call. The CDR3 is 14 amino acids. Germline assignment: CDR1 SNHLY and CDR2 FYNNEI. V was pared by 6 bases and J by 1 base, with 13 bases between. DNA of the CDR3: TGTGCCAGCAGCCAAGAGTCGGTATCCTACGAGCAGTACTTC. It codes for CASSQESVSYEQYF.

This rearrangement joins TRBV18 to TRBJ1-5, with D maybe TRBD1 (5 bases). V shed 6 bases and J shed 7 bases, with 22 bases lying between them. The length of the CDR3 is 16 residues. The germline V gene encodes CDR1 KGHSH and CDR2 LQKENI. CDR3 sequence: CASSPATVGAGQPQHF. The CDR3 bases are TGTGCCAGCTCTCCAGCCACGGTAGGGGCAGGACAGCCCCAGCATTTT.

The chain is built from TRBV30 and TRBJ1-1; D call uncertain. The V and J ends lost 2 bases and 0 bases respectively, with 13 bases between them. This CDR3 comprises 15 residues. Looked up from germline, CDR1 is GTSNPN and CDR2 is SVGIG (reference sequence). CDR3 sequence reads: CAWSPFAGMNTEAFF. The CDR3 DNA is TGTGCCTGGAGTCCCTTCGCTGGAATGAACACTGAAGCTTTCTTT.

The chain employs TRBV5-1 and TRBJ1-1; 9 nucleotides match TRBD1. The V segment lost 5 bases and the J segment 6 bases; nucleotides outside the gene matches: 5. This CDR3 region has 13 residues. Germline lookup yields CDR1 SGHRS and CDR2 YFSETQ. The CDR3 loop is CASRVGQGPEAFF. CDR3 bases: TGCGCCAGCAGAGTGGGACAGGGCCCTGAAGCTTTCTTT. Filled out from reference TRBV5-1 and TRBJ1-1, the complete variable domain reads KAGVTQTPRYLIKTRGQQVTLSCSPISGHRSVSWYQQTPGQGLQFLFEYFSETQRNKGNFPGRFSGRQFSNSRSEMNVSTLELGDSALYLCASRVGQGPEAFFGQGTRLTVV.

The gene calls are TRBV2 and TRBJ2-4; maybe TRBD1 (6 bases). The V end lost 6 bases, the J end lost 0 bases, and 15 bases lay between the germline ends. Germline CDR1 SNHLY, CDR2 FYNNEI. The CDR3 covers 16 residues. The CDR3 coding sequence is TGTGCCAGCAGCGGAACAGGGTCTGGAGCCAAAAACATTCAGTACTTC. This translates into CASSGTGSGAKNIQYF.

This clone has a handful of counts. The chain employs TRBV7-2 and TRBJ2-2, with D possibly being TRBD1 or TRBD2 (6 bases each). The CDR3 has 15 residues. V was clipped by 1 base and J by 4 bases, with 10 bases between them. The germline V gene has CDR1 SGHTA and CDR2 FQGNSA. The CDR3 spells CASSLGGGFTGELFF. CDR3 DNA: TGTGCCAGCAGCTTAGGAGGGGGGTTCACCGGGGAGCTGTTTTTT.

The V gene is TRBV13, the J gene TRBJ1-1; 12 bases agree with TRBD1. Trimming at V came to 3 bases and at J to 4 bases, leaving 6 bases not matched to a gene. Germline-derived CDR1 and CDR2 are PRHDT and FYEKMQ (reference sequence). This CDR3 spans 16 amino acids. This CDR3 is CASSFRDRGRFTEAFF. CDR3 bases: TGTGCCAGCAGCTTCCGGGACAGGGGGCGTTTCACTGAAGCTTTCTTT.

The V call is TRBV2, the J call TRBJ1-2, with unresolved D. The ends were cut back, 9 bases at V and 0 bases at J, with 8 bases in the middle. This CDR3 has 12 amino acids. Looked up from germline, CDR1 is SNHLY and CDR2 is FYNNEI. CDR3 amino acids: CASAPANYGYTF. The CDR3 DNA reads as TGTGCCAGTGCACCGGCTAACTATGGCTACACCTTC.

The CDR3 nucleotides read TGTGCCAGTAGTCTCTCGGGACAGCCCCTCCAAGAGACCCAGTACTTC. This sequence encodes CASSLSGQPLQETQYF. The chain couples TRBV19 to TRBJ2-5, with TRBD1 matching over 7 bases. This CDR3 is 16 amino acids long. Germline CDR1 is LNHDA and CDR2 is SQIVND (reference sequence). V dropped 5 bases and J dropped 1; count of bases not matched to a gene: 10.

This chain uses TRBV7-2 with TRBJ2-3; no definite D call. Per germline, CDR1 SGHTA and CDR2 FQGNSA. Between the trimmed V and J ends, which lost 5 bases and 7 bases, there was a span of 7 bases. The CDR3 has 11 amino acids. DNA of the CDR3: TGTGCCAGCAGCATCCGGAATACGCAGTATTTT. Translating gives CASSIRNTQYF.